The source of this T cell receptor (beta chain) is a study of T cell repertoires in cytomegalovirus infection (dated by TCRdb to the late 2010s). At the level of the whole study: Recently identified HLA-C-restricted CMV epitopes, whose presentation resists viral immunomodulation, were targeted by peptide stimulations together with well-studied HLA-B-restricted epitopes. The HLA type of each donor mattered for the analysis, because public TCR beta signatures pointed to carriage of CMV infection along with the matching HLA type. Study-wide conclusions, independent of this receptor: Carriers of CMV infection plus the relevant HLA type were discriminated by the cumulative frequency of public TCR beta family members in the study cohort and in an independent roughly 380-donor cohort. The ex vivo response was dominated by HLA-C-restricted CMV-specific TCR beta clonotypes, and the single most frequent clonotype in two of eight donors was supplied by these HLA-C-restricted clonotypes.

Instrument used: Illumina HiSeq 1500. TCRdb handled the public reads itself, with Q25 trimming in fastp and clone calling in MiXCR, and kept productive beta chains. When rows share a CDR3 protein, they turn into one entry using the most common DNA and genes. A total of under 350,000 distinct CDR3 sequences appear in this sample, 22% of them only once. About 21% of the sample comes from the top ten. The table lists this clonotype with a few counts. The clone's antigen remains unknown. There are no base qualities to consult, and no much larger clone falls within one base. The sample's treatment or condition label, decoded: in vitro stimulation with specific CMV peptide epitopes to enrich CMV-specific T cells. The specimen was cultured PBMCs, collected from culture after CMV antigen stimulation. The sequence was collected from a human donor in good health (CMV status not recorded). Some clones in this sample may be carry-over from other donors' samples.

At the DNA level, the sequence is TGTGCCAGCTCACCACGGACCTACGAGCAGTACGTC. Protein translation: CASSPRTYEQYV. Recombination connected TRBV18 to TRBJ2-7; no D segment can be confidently identified. The CDR3 covers 12 residues, taking in both the cysteine and the valine. Only the CDR3 portion is preserved as DNA: 36 bases, with reading frame beginning at the first base. The germline V gene supplies CDR1 KGHSH and CDR2 LQKENI. Trimming takes 1 base from V and 2 bases from J, and the germline ends sit 3 bases apart.